The 22 T cell receptor beta chains presented below share a single source sample, sequenced in a study of blood T cell repertoires in COVID-19. The repertoire was sequenced with immunoSEQ multiplex PCR; TCRdb's copy has only in-frame clones and lacks some. The sample yields fewer than 150,000 clones, 80% to 90% seen once. The material sequenced was peripheral blood. These receptors all come from a human donor in a cohort sampled during active COVID-19.

V is TRBV6-2 or TRBV6-3 and J is TRBJ1-2; possibly TRBD1 for D (5 bases). CDR1 and CDR2 (germline): MNHEY, SVGEGT. V gave up 2 bases and J gave up 6 bases, with 13 bases separating them. The CDR3 sequence is 14 residues long. CDR3 loop: CASSYRQGMDGYTF. The CDR3 nucleotides are TGTGCCAGCAGTTACAGGCAGGGAATGGATGGCTACACCTTC.

The chain couples TRBV27 to TRBJ2-3; D is undetermined. Per germline, CDR1 MNHEY and CDR2 SMNVEV (reference sequence). Trimming removed 6 bases from V and 2 bases from J, with 12 bases in between. This CDR3 region has 14 residues. The CDR3 is CASSLATNTDTQYF. Written as DNA, the CDR3 is TGTGCCAGCAGCCTTGCTACGAACACAGATACGCAGTATTTT.

V and J are TRBV7-8 and TRBJ2-7, with 7 bases lining up with TRBD1. After removal of 5 bases from V and 3 bases from J, the junction contained 7 bases not matched to a gene. The CDR3 totals 14 residues. Germline assignment: CDR1 SGHVS and CDR2 FQNEAQ. CDR3: CASSQGQSRYEQYF. CDR3 DNA sequence: TGTGCCAGCAGCCAGGGACAGAGCCGCTACGAGCAGTACTTC.

The genes are TRBV5-8 and TRBJ1-2; TRBD1 matches 7 bases. Germline CDR1 SGHTS, CDR2 YDEGEE. The CDR3 spans 13 residues. V was pared by 5 bases and J by 5 bases, with 6 bases of the junction left unmatched. The CDR3 here is CASRVTGRYGYTF. CDR3 sequence (DNA): TGTGCCAGCAGGGTGACAGGGAGATATGGCTACACCTTC. The full variable domain, rest sourced from reference TRBV5-8 and TRBJ1-2, is EAGVTQSPTHLIKTRGQQATLRCSPISGHTSVYWYQQALGLGLQFLLWYDEGEERNRGNFPPRFSGRQFPNYSSELNVNALELEDSALYLCASRVTGRYGYTFGSGTRLTVV.

The V gene is TRBV5-1, the J gene TRBJ2-1, with a tentative D call TRBD1 (8 bases). Trimming took 4 bases from V and 3 from J, leaving 17 bases between them. Germline values: CDR1 SGHRS, CDR2 YFSETQ. The CDR3 totals 16 residues. CDR3 in amino acids: CASSQGAAGNYNEQFF. The CDR3 bases are TGCGCCAGCAGCCAGGGGGCAGCGGGGAACTACAATGAGCAGTTCTTC.

The count of this clone is one. This chain uses TRBV5-1 with TRBJ2-7; 9 bases are a match to TRBD2. The germline V gene has CDR1 SGHRS and CDR2 YFSETQ. This CDR3 region has 14 residues. V gave up 3 bases and J gave up 4 bases; unmatched junction bases: 5. CDR3 DNA: TGCGCCAGCAGCTCTACGACTAGCGGATACGAGCAGTACTTC. Translated: CASSSTTSGYEQYF.

This clone was picked up one time. This sequence joins TRBV5-1 and TRBJ1-2; a possible D gene is TRBD1 (5 bases). The CDR3 is made up of 12 amino acids. V was shortened by 4 bases and J by 7 bases, with 11 bases between the two germline ends. The V gene's germline CDR1 is SGHRS and CDR2 YFSETQ. The CDR3 DNA is TGCGCCAGCAGCCTCAGGGATGTTGGCTACACCTTC. Translation gives CASSLRDVGYTF.

This clone was recorded many times. The chain uses TRBV9 and TRBJ1-1; D is perhaps TRBD1 (6 bases). V was pared by 2 bases and J by 8 bases, with 13 bases between. Germline CDR1 SGDLS, CDR2 YYNGEE. The CDR3 covers 13 residues. This CDR3 reads CASSVIPDSEAFF. The CDR3 nucleotides are TGTGCCAGCAGCGTTATCCCGGACAGCGAAGCTTTCTTT.

A few counts support this clone. The rearrangement links TRBV4-1 to TRBJ2-6, with D perhaps matching TRBD1 (6 bases). Deletions cut 1 base from V and 0 bases from J, with 7 bases between. CDR1 MGHRA and CDR2 YSYEKL come from the germline V gene. The CDR3 totals 16 residues. CDR3 in amino acids: CASSQVDSSGANVLTF. CDR3 in DNA: TGCGCCAGCAGCCAAGTGGACAGCTCTGGGGCCAACGTCCTGACTTTC.

J is TRBJ2-7 and V is TRBV3-1 (or the pseudogene TRBV3-2); 7 nucleotides agree with TRBD1. V shed 1 base, J shed 6 bases, and the junction held 3 bases outside the gene matches. This CDR3 has 13 residues. The germline V gene has CDR1 LGHDT and CDR2 YNNKEL (reference sequence). CDR3 loop: CASSQGRGFEQYF. CDR3 DNA: TGTGCCAGCAGCCAAGGCAGGGGGTTCGAGCAGTACTTC.

The DNA of the CDR3 is TGTGCCAGCAGTTCCGGGGGGGGAGGGAACACTGAAGCTTTCTTT. It specifies CASSSGGGGNTEAFF. This chain links TRBV28 with TRBJ1-1; TRBD1 is a possible D gene (5 bases). Germline CDR1 reads MDHEN; CDR2 reads SYDVKM. V was shortened by 4 bases and J by 1 base, with 13 bases between the two germline ends. The CDR3 runs 15 residues.

The V gene is TRBV5-6, the J gene TRBJ2-7, with 11 positions matching TRBD2. The V gene's germline CDR1 is SGHDT and CDR2 YYEEEE. The CDR3 contains 15 residues. With V trimmed by 4 bases and J by 2 bases, 5 bases remained unmatched. The CDR3 DNA reads TGTGCCAGCAGCGGGGGGACTAGCGGAGCCTACGAGCAGTACTTC. Translation gives CASSGGTSGAYEQYF.

The chain is built from TRBV2 and TRBJ1-2, with 9 bases fitting TRBD1. Germline values: CDR1 SNHLY, CDR2 FYNNEI. Trimming at V came to 6 bases and at J to 8 bases, leaving 7 bases not matched to a gene. This CDR3 region has 13 residues. The CDR3 loop is CASRKQGAQGYTF. The DNA of the CDR3 is TGTGCCAGCAGGAAACAGGGGGCGCAGGGCTACACCTTC.

The V call is TRBV19, the J call TRBJ2-7, with TRBD2 identical over 8 bases. The CDR3 spans 13 residues. With 5 bases clipped from V and 3 bases from J, the junction kept 3 bases outside the gene matches. The V gene's germline CDR1 is LNHDA and CDR2 SQIVND (reference sequence). CDR3: CASSSGGGYEQYF. The DNA of the CDR3 is TGTGCCAGTAGTTCGGGAGGGGGCTACGAGCAGTACTTC.

The chain has TRBV19 and TRBJ1-2; D is undetermined. The germline V gene encodes CDR1 LNHDA and CDR2 SQIVND (reference sequence). The CDR3 contains 15 residues. V gave up 5 bases and J gave up 5 bases, with 18 bases separating them. The CDR3 DNA sequence: TGTGCCAGTAGTCCACGCGACCGCGGAGGGTATGGCTACACCTTC. It specifies CASSPRDRGGYGYTF.

The J gene is TRBJ2-7, the V gene TRBV20-1; 7 nucleotides match TRBD1. The CDR3 sequence is 17 residues long. Germline-derived CDR1 and CDR2 are DFQATT and SNEGSKA (reference sequence). Trimming took 3 bases from V and 2 from J; bases not matched to a gene: 16. CDR3 sequence (DNA): TGCAGTGCTAGTCGACACACCCAGGGGGTCCGTCCCTACGAGCAGTACTTC. It codes for CSASRHTQGVRPYEQYF.

The J gene is TRBJ1-1, the V gene TRBV6-5; TRBD1 matches at 7 bases. The CDR3 runs 14 residues. Germline V gives CDR1 MNHEY, CDR2 SVGAGI. V was pared by 5 bases and J by 11 bases, with 14 bases of the junction left unmatched. The CDR3 region is CASSRQSKTGMAFF. The CDR3 DNA reads as TGTGCCAGCAGTCGACAATCAAAGACAGGGATGGCTTTCTTT.

This clone was detected once. The genes are TRBV30 and TRBJ2-6; 12 nucleotides agree with TRBD1. The V and J ends lost 2 bases and 4 bases, in that order; junction bases with no gene match: 9. The CDR3 length is 18 residues. Germline lookup yields CDR1 GTSNPN and CDR2 SVGIG (reference sequence). This CDR3 reads CAWSPPGTGGTGANVLTF. CDR3 nucleotides: TGTGCCTGGAGTCCGCCCGGGACAGGGGGCACCGGGGCCAACGTCCTGACTTTC. The complete variable domain, with remaining parts taken from reference TRBV30 and TRBJ2-6, reads SQTIHQWPATLVQPVGSPLSLECTVEGTSNPNLYWYRQAAGRGLQLLFYSVGIGQISSEVPQNLSASRPQDRQFILSSKKLLLSDSGFYLCAWSPPGTGGTGANVLTFGAGSRLTVL.

This chain uses TRBV12-5 with TRBJ2-3; D remains unclear. The germline V gene has CDR1 LGHNT and CDR2 FRNRAP. V lost 2 bases and J lost 1, with 4 bases in between. CDR3 length: 13 residues. The CDR3 nucleotides are TGTGCTAGTGGTTTGAGCGGCACAGATACGCAGTATTTT. It is translated as CASGLSGTDTQYF. Full variable domain (missing parts from reference TRBV12-5 and TRBJ2-3): DARVTQTPRHKVTEMGQEVTMRCQPILGHNTVFWYRQTMMQGLELLAYFRNRAPLDDSGMPKDRFSAEMPDATLATLKIQPSEPRDSAVYFCASGLSGTDTQYFGPGTRLTVL.

The V gene is TRBV27, the J gene TRBJ2-2; D is possibly TRBD1 (6 bases). Germline CDR1 and CDR2: MNHEY and SMNVEV (reference sequence). Deletions cut 7 bases from V and 2 bases from J, with 14 bases between. There are 15 residues in the CDR3. CDR3 in amino acids: CASIDVGGNTGELFF. The CDR3 region has the DNA TGTGCCAGCATCGACGTAGGGGGAAACACCGGGGAGCTGTTTTTT.

CDR3 bases: TGTGCCAGCAGCTCGGACAACTTCTACACTGAAGCTTTCTTT. It is translated as CASSSDNFYTEAFF. The rearrangement links TRBV5-6 to TRBJ1-1; maybe TRBD1 (5 bases). From germline, CDR1 is SGHDT and CDR2 YYEEEE. The CDR3 loop spans 14 amino acids. The ends were cut back, 3 bases at V and 3 bases at J, with 12 bases in the middle. Drawing the rest from reference TRBV5-6 and TRBJ1-1, the complete variable domain is DAGVTQSPTHLIKTRGQQVTLRCSPKSGHDTVSWYQQALGQGPQFIFQYYEEEERQRGNFPDRFSGHQFPNYSSELNVNALLLGDSALYLCASSSDNFYTEAFFGQGTRLTVV.

This clone has a single count. This sequence joins TRBV4-2 and TRBJ1-2; 10 bases map to TRBD1. There are 16 residues in the CDR3. The junction had 5 bases not matched to a gene; V was cut back by 3 bases and J by 1 base. Germline values: CDR1 LGHNA, CDR2 YNFKEQ. The CDR3 reads CASSHGQGVGNYGYTF. The CDR3 region has the DNA TGTGCCAGCAGCCACGGACAGGGGGTCGGTAACTATGGCTACACCTTC.